This T cell receptor beta chain was identified in a study of cytomegalovirus exposure and HLA in healthy donors. This CDR3 region has 14 residues. The germline CDR1 and CDR2 sequences are MGHDK and SYGVNS. Between the trimmed V and J ends, which lost 3 bases and 8 bases, there was a span of 14 bases. The primer mix had 60 Vbeta and 13 Jbeta primers. Method: immunoSEQ multiplex PCR; TCRdb's copy keeps in-frame clones and lacks some. Among around 91,000 clones listed, approximately 78% were seen once. Study results and caveats: Altogether, some 170 TCR beta chains were recorded as cytomegalovirus-associated. TCR beta V segments were, for the most part, productive about 87% or about 30% of the time in an earlier analysis. A cluster of highly shared sequence variants was likely a sequencing artifact.

For this clone: The antigen remains undetermined.

V usage is TRBV25-1 and J usage is TRBJ2-1; maybe TRBD1 (6 bases). The TCR was taken from a male donor in good health and CMV-seropositive. The sample consisted of PBMCs. CDR3 region: CASSDEQGWDEQFF. The CDR3 DNA is TGTGCCAGCAGTGACGAACAGGGTTGGGATGAGCAGTTCTTC.